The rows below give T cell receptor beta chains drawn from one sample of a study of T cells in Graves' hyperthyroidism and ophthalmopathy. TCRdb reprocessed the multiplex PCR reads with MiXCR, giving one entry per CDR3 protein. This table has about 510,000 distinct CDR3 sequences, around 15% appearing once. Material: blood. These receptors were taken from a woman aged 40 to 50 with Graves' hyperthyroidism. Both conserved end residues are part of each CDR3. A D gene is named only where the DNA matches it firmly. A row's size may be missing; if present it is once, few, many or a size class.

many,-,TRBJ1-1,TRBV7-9,CASSQLLPSNTEAFF,TGTGCCAGCAGCCAACTATTGCCCTCGAACACTGAAGCTTTCTTT
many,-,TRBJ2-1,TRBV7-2,CASSPRDHTENEQFF,TGTGCCAGCAGCCCCCGGGACCACACTGAGAATGAGCAGTTCTTC
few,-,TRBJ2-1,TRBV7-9,CASIPRPSDNEQFF,TGTGCCAGCATCCCGCGGCCCTCCGACAATGAGCAGTTCTTC
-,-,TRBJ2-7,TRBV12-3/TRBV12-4,CASSWVGGPDEQYF,TGTGCCAGCAGTTGGGTGGGGGGGCCCGACGAGCAGTACTTC
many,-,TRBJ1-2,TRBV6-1,CASSPSRGPNYGYTF,TGTGCCAGCAGTCCCTCCCGGGGACCGAACTATGGCTACACCTTC
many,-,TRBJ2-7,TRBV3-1,CASSQVIPDQDSKQFYEQYF,TGTGCCAGCAGCCAAGTGATACCGGACCAAGACAGCAAGCAATTCTACGAGCAGTACTTC
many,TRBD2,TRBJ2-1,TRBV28,CASRTTSGSYNEQFF,TGTGCCAGCAGGACCACTAGCGGGAGCTACAATGAGCAGTTCTTC
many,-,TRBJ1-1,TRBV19,CASSIGQGWTEAFF,TGTGCCAGTAGTATCGGCCAGGGGTGGACTGAAGCTTTCTTT
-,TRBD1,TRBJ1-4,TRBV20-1,CSARDRDRVLTNEKLFF,TGCAGTGCTAGAGACCGGGACAGGGTTTTGACTAATGAAAAACTGTTTTTT
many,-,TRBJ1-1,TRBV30,CAWTPGGGRNTEAFF,TGTGCCTGGACCCCCGGGGGGGGCAGGAACACTGAAGCTTTCTTT
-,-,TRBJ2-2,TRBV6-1,CASSLISRGATGELFF,TGTGCCAGCAGTTTGATCAGCAGGGGTGCCACCGGGGAGCTGTTTTTT
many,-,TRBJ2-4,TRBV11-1,CASSPTGLAKNIQYF,TGTGCCAGCAGCCCTACCGGACTAGCCAAAAACATTCAGTACTTC
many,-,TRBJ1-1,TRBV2,CASSEGGGIEAFF,TGTGCCAGCAGTGAAGGGGGAGGGATAGAAGCTTTCTTT
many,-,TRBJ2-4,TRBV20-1,CSDTSLNIQYF,TGCAGCGACACTAGTCTAAACATTCAGTACTTC
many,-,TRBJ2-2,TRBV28,CASSLLLSDTGELFF,TGTGCCAGCAGTTTATTACTCTCGGACACCGGGGAGCTGTTTTTT
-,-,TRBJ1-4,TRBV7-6,CASSLGPPATNEKLFF,TGTGCCAGCAGCTTAGGGCCTCCTGCAACTAATGAAAAACTGTTTTTT
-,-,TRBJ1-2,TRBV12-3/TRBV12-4,CASSLPGGGYTF,TGTGCCAGCAGTTTGCCCGGTGGTGGCTACACCTTC
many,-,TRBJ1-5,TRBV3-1,CASSQGPNGGQPQHF,TGTGCCAGCAGCCAAGGGCCTAACGGGGGGCAGCCCCAGCATTTT
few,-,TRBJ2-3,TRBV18,CASSHYNSRDSTDTQYF,TGTGCCAGCTCACACTACAACTCGCGGGATAGCACAGATACGCAGTATTTT
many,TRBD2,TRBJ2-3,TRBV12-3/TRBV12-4,CASSSVMSSGASTDTQYF,TGTGCCAGCAGTTCCGTTATGTCTAGCGGGGCTAGCACAGATACGCAGTATTTT
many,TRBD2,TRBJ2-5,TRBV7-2,CASSHQLAVQETQYF,TGTGCCAGCAGCCACCAACTAGCGGTACAAGAGACCCAGTACTTC
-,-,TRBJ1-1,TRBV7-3,CASSLNSVGTEAFF,TGTGCCAGCAGCTTAAATTCGGTGGGCACTGAAGCTTTCTTT
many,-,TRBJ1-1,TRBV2,CASRGDGYTEAFF,TGTGCCAGCAGGGGGGATGGATACACTGAAGCTTTCTTT
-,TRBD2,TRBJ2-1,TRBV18,CASSPRAGDLYNEQFF,TGTGCCAGCTCACCACGTGCGGGGGACCTATACAATGAGCAGTTCTTC
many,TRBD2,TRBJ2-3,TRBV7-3,CASSLGLAGVHTQYF,TGTGCCAGCAGCTTAGGACTAGCGGGAGTACATACGCAGTATTTT
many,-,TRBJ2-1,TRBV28,CASSFRGIVLNEQFF,TGTGCCAGCAGTTTTCGCGGGATTGTGCTGAATGAGCAGTTCTTC
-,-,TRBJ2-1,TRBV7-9,CASTDMGGIIHEQFF,TGTGCCAGCACTGATATGGGTGGGATCATACATGAGCAGTTCTTC
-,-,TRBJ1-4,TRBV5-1,CASSLEGIPNEKLFF,TGCGCCAGCAGCTTGGAGGGGATACCTAATGAAAAACTGTTTTTT
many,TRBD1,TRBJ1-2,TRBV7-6,CASSPTTGDSRYGYTF,TGTGCCAGCAGCCCCACCACAGGGGATTCTCGCTATGGCTACACCTTC
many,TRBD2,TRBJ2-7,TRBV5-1,CASSAQREGGTYEQYF,TGCGCCAGCAGCGCACAGCGGGAGGGCGGGACCTACGAGCAGTACTTC
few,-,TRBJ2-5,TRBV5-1,CASPHSPQETQYF,TGCGCCAGCCCGCACTCGCCCCAAGAGACCCAGTACTTC
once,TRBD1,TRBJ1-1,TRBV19,CASSIGTGVNTEAFF,TGTGCCAGTAGTATAGGGACAGGGGTGAACACTGAAGCTTTCTTT
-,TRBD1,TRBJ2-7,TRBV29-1,CSATGTGLYEQYF,TGCAGCGCAACCGGGACAGGTTTATACGAGCAGTACTTC